This T cell receptor beta chain was obtained from a study of long-term antiretroviral therapy in people with HIV. Notes on the study in general: Clones that expanded before ART (that is, prior to treatment) dominated the repertoire at all time points. Transplant-donor-level diversity was not reached after ART, though diversity increased.

For this clone: Its antigen is unidentified.

The germline V gene encodes CDR1 MDHEN and CDR2 SYDVKM. The CDR3 runs to 12 residues. The V segment lost 7 bases and the J segment 9 bases; nucleotides outside the gene matches: 5. This was the immunoSEQ v3.0 assay at survey level. Assay used: immunoSEQ multiplex PCR; TCRdb lists only in-frame clones, some missing. The sample has fewer than 40,000 clones, approximately 80% seen once. The origin of this receptor is a woman aged 45-65 years with HIV. The sequences come from unsorted PBMCs, collected 3.1 years after starting antiretroviral therapy. This sequence joins TRBV28 and TRBJ1-5; 8 bases align to TRBD1. The CDR3 DNA reads as TGTGCCAGCACCTACAGGGGGTCGCCCCAGCATTTT. This translates into CASTYRGSPQHF.